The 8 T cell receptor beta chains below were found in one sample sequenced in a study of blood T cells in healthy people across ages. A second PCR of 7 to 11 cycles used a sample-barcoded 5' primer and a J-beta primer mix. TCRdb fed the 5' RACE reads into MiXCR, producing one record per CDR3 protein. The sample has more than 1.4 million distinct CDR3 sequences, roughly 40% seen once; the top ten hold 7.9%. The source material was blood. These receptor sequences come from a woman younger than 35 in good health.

The CDR3 sequence is CASSQQGVNTEAFF. CDR3 bases: TGTGCCAGCAGCCAACAGGGGGTGAACACTGAAGCTTTCTTT. This sequence joins TRBV7-9 and TRBJ1-1; TRBD1 aligns across 8 bases. Germline V lookup: CDR1 SEHNR, CDR2 FQNEAQ (reference sequence). The CDR3 runs 14 residues. Unmatched junction bases numbered 2, after V lost 5 bases and J lost 0 bases.

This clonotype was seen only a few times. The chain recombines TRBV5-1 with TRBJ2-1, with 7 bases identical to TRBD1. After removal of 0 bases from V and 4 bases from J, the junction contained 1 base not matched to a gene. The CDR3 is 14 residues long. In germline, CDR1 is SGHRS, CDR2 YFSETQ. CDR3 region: CASSLEQGYNEQFF. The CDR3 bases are TGCGCCAGCAGCTTGGAACAGGGGTACAATGAGCAGTTCTTC.

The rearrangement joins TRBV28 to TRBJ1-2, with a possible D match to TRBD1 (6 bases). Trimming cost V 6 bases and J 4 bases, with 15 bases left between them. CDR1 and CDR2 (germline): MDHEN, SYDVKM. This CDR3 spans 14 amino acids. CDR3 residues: CASSPFDRTYGYTF. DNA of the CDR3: TGTGCCAGCAGCCCCTTCGACAGGACCTATGGCTACACCTTC.

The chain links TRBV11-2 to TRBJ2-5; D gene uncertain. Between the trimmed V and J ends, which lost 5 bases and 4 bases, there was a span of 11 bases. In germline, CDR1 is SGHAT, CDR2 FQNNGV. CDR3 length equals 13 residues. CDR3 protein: CASSQNKRETQYF. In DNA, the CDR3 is TGTGCCAGCAGCCAAAACAAGAGAGAGACCCAGTACTTC. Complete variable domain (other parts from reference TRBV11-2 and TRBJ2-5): EAGVAQSPRYKIIEKRQSVAFWCNPISGHATLYWYQQILGQGPKLLIQFQNNGVVDDSQLPKDRFSAERLKGVDSTLKIQPAKLEDSAVYLCASSQNKRETQYFGPGTRLLVL.

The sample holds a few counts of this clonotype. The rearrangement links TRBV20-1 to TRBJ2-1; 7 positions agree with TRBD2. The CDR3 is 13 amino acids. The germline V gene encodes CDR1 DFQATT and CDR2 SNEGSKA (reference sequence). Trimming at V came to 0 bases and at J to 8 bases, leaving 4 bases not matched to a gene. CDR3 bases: TGCAGTGCTAGAGATGGTGGGAGGGATGAGCAGTTCTTC. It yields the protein CSARDGGRDEQFF.

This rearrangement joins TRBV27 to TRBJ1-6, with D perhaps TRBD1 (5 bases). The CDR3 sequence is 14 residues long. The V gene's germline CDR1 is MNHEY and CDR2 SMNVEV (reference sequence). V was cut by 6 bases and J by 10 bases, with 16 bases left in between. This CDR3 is CASSQGRVVSPLHF. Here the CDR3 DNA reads TGTGCCAGCAGCCAGGGCAGGGTGGTCTCACCCCTCCACTTT.

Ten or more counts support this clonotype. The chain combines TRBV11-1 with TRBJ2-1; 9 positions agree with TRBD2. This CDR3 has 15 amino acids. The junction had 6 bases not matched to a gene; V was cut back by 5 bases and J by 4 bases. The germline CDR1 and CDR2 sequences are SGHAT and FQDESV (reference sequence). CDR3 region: CASSRAGGPYNEQFF. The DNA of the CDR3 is TGTGCCAGCAGCCGAGCGGGGGGTCCTTACAATGAGCAGTTCTTC.

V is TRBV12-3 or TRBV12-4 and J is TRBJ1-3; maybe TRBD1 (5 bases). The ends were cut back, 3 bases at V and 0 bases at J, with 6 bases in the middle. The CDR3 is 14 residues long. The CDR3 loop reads CASSFGGSGNTIYF. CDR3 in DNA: TGTGCCAGCAGTTTTGGGGGCTCTGGAAACACCATATATTTT.